This record concerns one TCR beta chain sequence. Its specificity is not known. The source of the sample is a study of graft-versus-host responses after intestinal transplantation. Study-level information: Anti-thymocyte globulin induction, then tacrolimus and steroids for around 3 years, went to all recipients.

CDR1 and CDR2 (germline): SGHTA, FQGNSA. V was cut by 2 bases and J by 7 bases, with 12 bases left in between. The CDR3 has 15 residues. Libraries were prepared by immunoSEQ multiplex PCR; TCRdb keeps only in-frame clonotypes and omits some of them. The sample has tens of thousands of clones; 85% to 95% are singletons. Points from the study as a whole: Recipient-marrow GvH clones were detected, some having first appeared in ileum or blood. GvH clone levels peaked in circulation, and this peak was associated with early post-transplant HvG declines.

The chain is built from TRBV7-2 and TRBJ1-6; D gene ambiguous. This sequence was found in a human donor who was the organ donor for an intestinal transplant. Here the sequenced sample was unstimulated CD4+ T cells sorted from spleen or lymph node cells, taken before transplant. The CDR3: CASSLFEAQNSPLHF. The CDR3 DNA reads as TGTGCCAGCAGCTTATTTGAGGCCCAGAATTCACCCCTCCACTTT.